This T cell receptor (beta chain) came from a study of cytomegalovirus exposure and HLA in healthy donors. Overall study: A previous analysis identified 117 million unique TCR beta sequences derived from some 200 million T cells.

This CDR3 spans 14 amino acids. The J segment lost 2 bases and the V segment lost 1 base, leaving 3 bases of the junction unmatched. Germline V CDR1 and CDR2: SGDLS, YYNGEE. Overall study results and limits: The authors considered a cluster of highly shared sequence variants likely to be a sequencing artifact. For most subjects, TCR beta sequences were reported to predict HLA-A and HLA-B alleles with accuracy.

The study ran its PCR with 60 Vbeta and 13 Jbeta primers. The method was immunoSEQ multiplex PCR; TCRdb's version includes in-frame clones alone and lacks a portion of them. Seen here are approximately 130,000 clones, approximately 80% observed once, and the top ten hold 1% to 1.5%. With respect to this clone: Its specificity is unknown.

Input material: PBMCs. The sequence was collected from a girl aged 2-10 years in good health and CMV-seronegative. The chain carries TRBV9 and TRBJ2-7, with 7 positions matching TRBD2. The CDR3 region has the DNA TGTGCCAGCAGCGTATCCGGGACTACCTACGAGCAGTACTTC. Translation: CASSVSGTTYEQYF.